These 28 T cell receptor beta chains came from one sample sequenced in a study of follicular helper T cells after annual influenza vaccination (dated by TCRdb to the late 2010s). Library generation was performed with the immunoSEQ multiplex PCR assay. The table comes from immuneACCESS by way of TCRdb, which keeps in-frame sequences with V and J called. Part of the clones is missing from these tables; in studies checked, under half for an unresolved V gene and the rest for unknown reasons. The sample table contains nearly 7,000 clones; only one count was recorded for roughly four fifths of them. The ten largest clones add up to 1.4% of the sample. The time point label, read with the paper, signifies: 2015-2016 season, 7 days after influenza vaccination. The input for sequencing was CXCR5- memory CD4+ T cells sorted from blood, taken 7 days after influenza vaccination. The cell subset or site label of this sample denotes: CXCR5- memory CD4 T cells. The origin of the receptors is an adult who received the influenza vaccine.

The count of this clone is one. The V and J genes are TRBV4-2 and TRBJ2-5; 8 bases line up with TRBD2. CDR3 length: 16 residues. With 0 bases clipped from V and 4 bases from J, the junction kept 7 bases outside the gene matches. Germline loops: CDR1 LGHNA, CDR2 YNFKEQ. The CDR3 coding sequence is TGTGCCAGCAGCCAAGATCCCGGGACTAGGGGAGAGACCCAGTACTTC. Translated, it gives CASSQDPGTRGETQYF.

Only one count was recorded for this clone. The rearrangement uses TRBV5-1 and TRBJ2-1, with TRBD1 matching 9 bases. The CDR3 contains 14 residues. Germline CDR1 reads SGHRS; CDR2 reads YFSETQ. Trimming cost V 5 bases and J 8 bases; bases outside gene matches: 8. CDR3 bases: TGCGCCAGCAGTCGGGACAGGGCGTTGGATGAGCAGTTCTTC. Amino acid sequence: CASSRDRALDEQFF.

CDR3 residues: CASTPSTGVRGSNEQYF. CDR3 DNA: TGCGCCAGCACCCCAAGTACAGGGGTGAGGGGTTCAAACGAGCAGTACTTC. The V gene is TRBV5-1, the J gene TRBJ2-7; 7 bases line up with TRBD1. Trimming took 6 bases from V and 5 from J; bases not matched to a gene: 20. Looked up from germline, CDR1 is SGHRS and CDR2 is YFSETQ. The CDR3 runs 17 residues. Together with reference TRBV5-1 and TRBJ2-7, the CDR3 gives the full variable domain: KAGVTQTPRYLIKTRGQQVTLSCSPISGHRSVSWYQQTPGQGLQFLFEYFSETQRNKGNFPGRFSGRQFSNSRSEMNVSTLELGDSALYLCASTPSTGVRGSNEQYFGPGTRLTVT.

The chain has TRBV19 and TRBJ2-2; 7 nucleotides agree with TRBD2. Germline lookup yields CDR1 LNHDA and CDR2 SQIVND (reference sequence). This CDR3 contains 14 residues. V trimming: 5 bases; J trimming: 4 bases; junction bases outside the gene matches: 4. CDR3 residues: CASSGLVFTGELFF. The DNA for the CDR3 is TGTGCCAGTAGTGGACTAGTATTCACCGGGGAGCTGTTTTTT. Full variable domain (rest looked up from reference TRBV19 and TRBJ2-2): DGGITQSPKYLFRKEGQNVTLSCEQNLNHDAMYWYRQDPGQGLRLIYYSQIVNDFQKGDIAEGYSVSREKKESFPLTVTSAQKNPTAFYLCASSGLVFTGELFFGEGSRLTVL.

This clone was observed a handful of times. This chain's CDR3 is CASSLGDRFGEPQHF. CDR3 coding DNA: TGTGCCAGCAGCTTAGGGGACAGGTTCGGGGAGCCCCAGCATTTT. The chain employs TRBV7-9 and TRBJ1-5, with 8 bases fitting TRBD1. V gave up 1 base and J gave up 8 bases; unmatched junction bases: 7. Germline V gene data show CDR1 as SEHNR and CDR2 as FQNEAQ (reference sequence). The CDR3 sequence is 15 residues long.

This clone was seen more than once but under ten times. The rearrangement uses TRBV30 and TRBJ2-7; D tentatively fits TRBD1 or TRBD2 (5 bases each). This CDR3 comprises 12 residues. Trimming left V 5 bases short and J 2 bases short, with 10 bases between. Per germline, CDR1 GTSNPN and CDR2 SVGIG (reference sequence). This chain's CDR3 is CAWGTETYEQYF. CDR3 DNA sequence: TGTGCCTGGGGGACCGAAACCTACGAGCAGTACTTC.

V usage is TRBV9 and J usage is TRBJ2-3; D remains unclear. The CDR3 loop spans 13 amino acids. V dropped 3 bases and J dropped 3 bases, with 8 bases sitting between them. Germline V gene data show CDR1 as SGDLS and CDR2 as YYNGEE. This CDR3 is CASSAPSTDTQYF. The CDR3, as DNA: TGTGCCAGCAGCGCCCCGTCTACAGATACGCAGTATTTT.

V gene TRBV14 combines with J gene TRBJ2-1, with 8 bases matching TRBD1. Per the germline V gene, CDR1 is SGHDN and CDR2 is FVKESK. V lost 5 bases, J lost 5 bases, and 8 bases stayed unmatched. The CDR3 runs to 15 residues. The CDR3 bases are TGTGCCAGCAGCGACTGGACAGGGCCGAACAATGAGCAGTTCTTC. It yields the protein CASSDWTGPNNEQFF.

This clone is a singleton in its sample. This chain links TRBV6-5 with TRBJ2-5; D gene unclear. CDR1 and CDR2 from the germline V gene are MNHEY and SVGAGI. Trimming left V 4 bases short and J 5 bases short, with 11 bases between. This CDR3 is 13 amino acids long. The CDR3 reads CASSLQPRETQYF. In DNA form, the CDR3 reads TGTGCCAGCAGTTTGCAACCTCGGGAGACCCAGTACTTC.

A single count supports this clone. CDR3 region: CASSLGVTGEKLFF. The CDR3 DNA sequence: TGCGCCAGCAGCTTGGGTGTTACGGGCGAAAAACTGTTTTTT. V gene TRBV5-1 combines with J gene TRBJ1-4; D uncertain. This CDR3 spans 14 amino acids. Trimming removed 0 bases from V and 8 bases from J, with 11 bases in between. The germline CDR1 and CDR2 sequences are SGHRS and YFSETQ.

In this sample, this clone turned up a few times. J is TRBJ1-1 and V is TRBV28; 8 bases fit TRBD1. Germline V gene data show CDR1 as MDHEN and CDR2 as SYDVKM. The CDR3 covers 14 residues. V dropped 5 bases and J dropped 1; count of bases not matched to a gene: 3. CDR3 sequence: CASSMTGENTEAFF. CDR3 sequence (DNA): TGTGCCAGCAGTATGACAGGGGAGAACACTGAAGCTTTCTTT.

V gene TRBV7-9 combines with J gene TRBJ2-7; possibly TRBD2 for D (6 bases). There are 13 residues in the CDR3. The germline V gene encodes CDR1 SEHNR and CDR2 FQNEAQ (reference sequence). The V end was cut by 5 bases, the J end by 6 bases, with 14 bases between. CDR3 nucleotide sequence: TGTGCCAGCAGCCGGACCGGAGGGTCCGAGCAGTACTTC. Its translation is CASSRTGGSEQYF.

V usage is TRBV6-5 and J usage is TRBJ2-5; 7 bases are a match to TRBD2. V shed 2 bases, J shed 7 bases, and the junction held 4 bases outside the gene matches. The CDR3 length is 13 residues. Germline CDR1 MNHEY, CDR2 SVGAGI. Here the CDR3 reads CASSYGRERTQYF. CDR3 bases: TGTGCCAGCAGTTACGGGCGGGAGAGGACCCAGTACTTC.

The chain carries TRBV30 and TRBJ2-2; TRBD2 matches at 15 bases. Germline V lookup: CDR1 GTSNPN, CDR2 SVGIG (reference sequence). After removal of 8 bases from V and 4 bases from J, the junction contained 5 bases not matched to a gene. The length of the CDR3 is 15 residues. CDR3 coding DNA: TGTGCCAGCGGACTAGCGGGGGGGCTCACCGGGGAGCTGTTTTTT. It encodes CASGLAGGLTGELFF.

The table lists this clone with a few counts. This chain uses TRBV18 with TRBJ1-1; D gene ambiguous. The germline CDR1 and CDR2 sequences are KGHSH and LQKENI. The CDR3 is made up of 15 amino acids. V lost 6 bases to trimming and J lost 4 bases, with 18 bases between them. This CDR3 is CASSRRTEGGTEAFF. The CDR3 bases are TGTGCCAGCTCGCGACGGACGGAGGGTGGCACTGAAGCTTTCTTT.

The chain joins TRBV19 to TRBJ1-3; TRBD1 agrees at 8 bases. Germline CDR1 and CDR2: LNHDA and SQIVND (reference sequence). The CDR3 covers 14 residues. The junction had 3 bases not matched to a gene; V was cut back by 6 bases and J by 2 bases. CDR3 amino acids: CASRPRGPGNTIYF. The CDR3 DNA is TGTGCCAGTAGACCCAGGGGGCCTGGAAACACCATATATTTT.

The chain couples TRBV30 to TRBJ1-1, with TRBD1 identical over 7 bases. The germline V gene encodes CDR1 GTSNPN and CDR2 SVGIG (reference sequence). V was clipped by 4 bases and J by 0 bases; unmatched bases: 11. The CDR3 contains 16 residues. CDR3 nucleotides: TGTGCCTGGACCCGTGGGGAACAGGGGATGAACACTGAAGCTTTCTTT. Amino acid sequence: CAWTRGEQGMNTEAFF.

The chain recombines TRBV5-1 with TRBJ2-2; D is unresolved. CDR3 length equals 13 residues. Germline V gives CDR1 SGHRS, CDR2 YFSETQ. V lost 5 bases and J lost 5, with 10 bases in between. CDR3 sequence (DNA): TGCGCCAGCAGGTCGGTTGGGACCGGGGAGCTGTTTTTT. Amino acids: CASRSVGTGELFF.

This chain connects TRBV7-2 to TRBJ2-3; 11 nucleotides align to TRBD2. The CDR3 loop spans 16 amino acids. Germline assignment: CDR1 SGHTA and CDR2 FQGNSA. The junction had 5 bases not matched to a gene; V was cut back by 4 bases and J by 2 bases. The CDR3 loop is CASSSLAGGNTDTQYF. The CDR3 region has the DNA TGTGCCAGCAGCTCTCTAGCGGGGGGAAACACAGATACGCAGTATTTT.

The rearrangement joins TRBV10-1 to TRBJ2-2; 8 positions match TRBD2. The CDR3 covers 15 residues. The trim removed 2 bases at V and 6 bases at J, leaving 5 bases unmatched. The V gene's germline CDR1 is WNHNN and CDR2 SYGVQD (reference sequence). As DNA, the CDR3 is TGCGCCAGCAGTGAGCGGGTAGCGGGGTCCGGGGAGCTGTTTTTT. Translated, it gives CASSERVAGSGELFF.

This chain links TRBV7-9 with TRBJ1-5, with no clear D. The CDR3 is 14 residues long. V was cut by 3 bases and J by 3 bases, with 9 bases left in between. CDR1 and CDR2 (germline): SEHNR, FQNEAQ (reference sequence). The CDR3 sequence is CASSLDTPNQPQHF. The CDR3 bases are TGTGCCAGCAGCTTGGATACACCCAATCAGCCCCAGCATTTT.

The chain combines TRBV9 with TRBJ2-3; D call uncertain. The CDR3 consists of 13 residues. Trimming removed 3 bases at V and 2 bases at J, with 7 bases between. Germline V gives CDR1 SGDLS, CDR2 YYNGEE. The CDR3 is CASSAPTTDTQYF. CDR3 DNA: TGTGCCAGCAGCGCCCCTACCACAGATACGCAGTATTTT.

This chain links TRBV11-2 with TRBJ2-3; the D is unclear. The length of the CDR3 is 18 residues. Trimming cost V 4 bases and J 0 bases, with 20 bases left between them. CDR1 is SGHAT and CDR2 is FQNNGV in the germline V gene. The CDR3 coding sequence is TGTGCCAGCAGCTACGAATCCGTGGCGGTACTTAGCACAGATACGCAGTATTTT. It specifies CASSYESVAVLSTDTQYF.

The V call is TRBV4-1, the J call TRBJ2-7; D may be TRBD1 or TRBD2 (6 bases each). V was pared by 3 bases and J by 1 base, with 16 bases between. The CDR3 has 16 amino acids. Looked up from germline, CDR1 is MGHRA and CDR2 is YSYEKL. The CDR3 DNA follows: TGCGCCAGCAGCCAGGAGGGGGGCGGGGCTTCCTACGAGCAGTACTTC. The encoded protein is CASSQEGGGASYEQYF.

The rearrangement uses TRBV4-3 and TRBJ2-1; no reliable D call. Trimming stripped 0 bases from V and 4 bases from J, with 10 bases between. CDR3 length equals 15 residues. CDR1 LGHNA and CDR2 YSLEER come from the germline V gene. The CDR3 DNA is TGCGCCAGCAGCCAAGATGGGCACTCGTACAATGAGCAGTTCTTC. Amino acids: CASSQDGHSYNEQFF.

The J gene is TRBJ2-2, the V gene TRBV4-3, with a weak D call TRBD2 (6 bases). The CDR3 loop spans 16 amino acids. V was trimmed by 0 bases and J by 5 bases, leaving 13 bases between them. Germline assignment: CDR1 LGHNA and CDR2 YSLEER. This CDR3 is CASSQEQHGGTGELFF. The DNA for the CDR3 is TGCGCCAGCAGCCAAGAGCAGCATGGGGGGACCGGGGAGCTGTTTTTT.

V is TRBV23-1 and J is TRBJ1-1; no definite D call. TRBV23-1 is an ORF, and what it does is uncertain. This CDR3 has 13 residues. V was clipped by 1 base and J by 5 bases, with 8 bases between them. CDR3 nucleotide sequence: TGCGCCAGCAGTCAATTTAGGATAACTGAAGCTTTCTTT. Amino acid sequence: CASSQFRITEAFF.

The chain joins TRBV5-8 to TRBJ2-4; D is unclear. The CDR3 is 12 amino acids. Looked up from germline, CDR1 is SGHTS and CDR2 is YDEGEE. V was pared by 0 bases and J by 3 bases, with 1 base between. CDR3 in DNA: TGTGCCAGCAGCTTGGACAAAAACATTCAGTACTTC. It yields the protein CASSLDKNIQYF. Full variable domain (missing parts from reference TRBV5-8 and TRBJ2-4): EAGVTQSPTHLIKTRGQQATLRCSPISGHTSVYWYQQALGLGLQFLLWYDEGEERNRGNFPPRFSGRQFPNYSSELNVNALELEDSALYLCASSLDKNIQYFGAGTRLSVL.